The present T cell receptor beta chain was sequenced within a study of cytomegalovirus exposure and HLA in healthy donors. Primers: 60 Vbeta forward and 13 Jbeta reverse. Sequenced by immunoSEQ multiplex PCR; TCRdb stores in-frame clones only, minus some. The data show some 150,000 clones, roughly 79% seen once. Losses at the gene ends were 7 bases for V and 6 bases for J; bases not matched to a gene: 10. Germline V lookup: CDR1 SGDLS, CDR2 YYNGEE. The CDR3 totals 14 residues. About this clone itself: The antigen remains unidentified.

General study findings and limits: Later, an analysis found that common viral pathogens appeared to be linked with several of the most significant clusters.

The clonotype was recovered from a male donor in good health and CMV-seronegative. Sample: PBMCs. The chain uses TRBV9 and TRBJ1-2; 9 nucleotides agree with TRBD1. The CDR3 sequence is CASGAGGQGDGYTF. CDR3 bases: TGTGCCAGCGGCGCTGGGGGACAGGGTGATGGCTACACCTTC.